The clone carrying this T cell receptor (beta chain) was counted many times. This sample was included in a study of human T cells and chemical hapten exposure. TCRdb re-derived calls from the RACE reads in MiXCR, one entry per CDR3 protein. Among about 120,000 distinct CDR3 sequences, about 12% were seen once, and the ten largest hold approximately 1.5%. The germline V gene encodes CDR1 LGHDT and CDR2 YNNKEL (reference sequence). With 6 bases removed from V and 9 bases from J, the gap between germline ends came to 18 bases. The length of the CDR3 is 15 residues. Time point: patch test 1, 2 weeks after DPC sensitization. Treatment described: therapeutic diphenylcyclopropenone sensitization with weekly scalp DPC.

This receptor was identified in a woman between 50 and 59 years old with alopecia areata. Some clones in this sample may be carry-over from other donors' samples. The sample consisted of whole blood, taken in connection with sensitization to the hapten diphenylcyclopropenone (DPC). The gene calls are TRBV3-1 and TRBJ1-6; D uncertain. The CDR3 loop reads CASRSGISGFSPLHF. CDR3 DNA: TGTGCCAGCAGGTCCGGGATCAGTGGCTTTTCACCCCTCCACTTT.